Described below is a single TCR beta chain sequence and its context. Its specificity is unknown. Only in-frame clones appear in the TCRdb table, and some are missing; sequencing was by immunoSEQ multiplex PCR. Among around 62,000 clones listed, about 88% were seen once. V shed 4 bases and J shed 5 bases, with 13 bases lying between them. This CDR3 is 15 amino acids long. The germline V gene encodes CDR1 SGDLS and CDR2 YYNGEE. The sample belongs to a study of a mutant IDH1 vaccine in newly diagnosed glioma. Time point indicated: week 11, during vaccination. The study gave 300 ug of mutant IDH1 20-mer peptide per vaccine dose, with topical imiquimod.

The genes are TRBV9 and TRBJ1-6, with D possibly TRBD1 on 6 matching bases. The clonotype comes from a man aged 35-49 years with glioma. The sequenced sample was PBMCs, obtained from a glioma patient whose treatment included an IDH1 peptide vaccine. The CDR3 DNA reads as TGTGCCAGCAGCCTCCGTGCAGGGGATAATTCACCCCTCCACTTT. Translation gives CASSLRAGDNSPLHF.